The 31 T cell receptor beta chains reported below all come from one sample, sequenced in a study of T cells of healthy individuals. TCRdb independently ran MiXCR on the 5' RACE reads; one entry per CDR3 protein. Of 95,000 to 100,000 distinct CDR3 sequences listed, roughly 18% are singletons. The receptors originated from a human donor in good health.

The chain is built from TRBV11-2 and TRBJ2-4, with a possible D match to TRBD2 (5 bases). There are 16 residues in the CDR3. The V gene lost 2 bases and the J gene lost 0 bases, with 11 bases spanning the gap. Germline-derived CDR1 and CDR2 are SGHAT and FQNNGV. DNA of the CDR3: TGTGCCAGCAGCTTAAGGCCCGGGGAAGCCAAAAACATTCAGTACTTC. Protein: CASSLRPGEAKNIQYF.

The V and J genes are TRBV6-6 and TRBJ2-3; possibly TRBD2 for D (7 bases). CDR3 length: 16 amino acids. CDR1 is MNHNY and CDR2 is SVGAGI in the germline V gene (reference sequence). Trimming took off 7 bases at V and 0 bases at J, with 17 bases between the two ends. The CDR3 bases are TGTGCCAGCACCCCCCTCGGGGGGCACAGCACAGATACGCAGTATTTT. Residues: CASTPLGGHSTDTQYF.

This clonotype came up many times. The chain has TRBV4-1 and TRBJ1-5; D gene uncertain. Germline V lookup: CDR1 MGHRA, CDR2 YSYEKL. V lost 0 bases and J lost 7, with 13 bases in between. The CDR3 is 15 amino acids. The CDR3 region is CASSQDLYAGQPQHF. CDR3 bases: TGCGCCAGCAGCCAAGATTTGTATGCGGGGCAGCCCCAGCATTTT.

This clonotype was counted a few times. V gene TRBV4-1 combines with J gene TRBJ2-7; 12 bases align to TRBD2. The CDR3 spans 19 residues. The trim removed 0 bases at V and 5 bases at J, leaving 14 bases unmatched. Germline V gene lookup returns CDR1 MGHRA and CDR2 YSYEKL. The CDR3 nucleotides are TGCGCCAGCAGCCAAGATCGGACTAGCGGGATCCCCTCCTACCACGAGCAGTACTTC. Its translation: CASSQDRTSGIPSYHEQYF.

The chain combines TRBV7-2 with TRBJ2-3; 10 nucleotides line up with TRBD2. This CDR3 is 15 amino acids long. V trimming: 5 bases; J trimming: 4 bases; junction bases outside the gene matches: 6. The germline CDR1 and CDR2 sequences are SGHTA and FQGNSA. CDR3 coding DNA: TGTGCCAGCAGCACGCCTGGACTAGCGGCAGATACGCAGTATTTT. This codes for CASSTPGLAADTQYF.

This chain joins TRBV6-5 and TRBJ1-2, with 12 bases matching TRBD1. CDR3 length equals 15 residues. CDR1 MNHEY and CDR2 SVGAGI come from the germline V gene. After removal of 5 bases from V and 8 bases from J, the junction contained 9 bases not matched to a gene. The CDR3 DNA reads TGTGCCAGCAGTCCCCGGGACAGGGGGCTTTTAGGCTACACCTTC. Encoded protein: CASSPRDRGLLGYTF.

This clonotype was seen only a few times. The gene calls are TRBV7-8 and TRBJ1-1, with TRBD1 identical over 8 bases. Germline CDR1 SGHVS, CDR2 FQNEAQ. This CDR3 region has 15 residues. Trimming at V came to 4 bases and at J to 0 bases, leaving 4 bases not matched to a gene. The CDR3 loop reads CASSSNRGMNTEAFF. CDR3 coding DNA: TGTGCCAGCAGCTCAAACAGGGGGATGAACACTGAAGCTTTCTTT.

V usage is TRBV7-2 and J usage is TRBJ1-5; D is undetermined. V was trimmed by 6 bases and J by 2 bases, leaving 5 bases between them. CDR1 and CDR2 from the germline V gene are SGHTA and FQGNSA. The CDR3 is 12 residues long. Here the CDR3 DNA reads TGTGCCAGCAGGAGGGGCAATCAGCCCCAGCATTTT. It encodes CASRRGNQPQHF.

The chain uses TRBV6-2 or TRBV6-3 and TRBJ2-1; D remains ambiguous. V lost 6 bases, J lost 8 bases, and 11 bases lay in between. Germline V CDR1 and CDR2: MNHEY, SVGEGT. The CDR3 has 12 amino acids. The CDR3 reads CASRRTSDEQFF. DNA of the CDR3: TGTGCCAGCAGAAGGACCTCGGATGAGCAGTTCTTC.

The genes are TRBV15 and TRBJ2-5, with TRBD2 matching over 9 bases. Germline lookup yields CDR1 LNHNV and CDR2 YYDKDF (reference sequence). With 7 bases clipped from V and 0 bases from J, the junction kept 6 bases outside the gene matches. The CDR3 loop spans 15 amino acids. For the CDR3, the DNA is TGTGCCACCACATCTAGCGGGACGTACCAAGAGACCCAGTACTTC. Translation: CATTSSGTYQETQYF.

The chain has TRBV28 and TRBJ1-1; D ambiguous. Per the germline V gene, CDR1 is MDHEN and CDR2 is SYDVKM. The CDR3 runs to 15 residues. V shed 5 bases and J shed 4 bases, with 17 bases lying between them. The CDR3 bases are TGTGCCAGCAGTGCAGACATCCACCGTGTCACTGAAGCTTTCTTT. The encoded protein is CASSADIHRVTEAFF.

This clonotype showed up just a few times. V usage is TRBV19 and J usage is TRBJ2-3; D is possibly TRBD2 (5 bases). The CDR3 contains 16 residues. The V gene's germline CDR1 is LNHDA and CDR2 SQIVND (reference sequence). Deletions cut 6 bases from V and 2 bases from J, with 18 bases between. The CDR3 loop is CASSKSRAAVTDTQYF. DNA of the CDR3: TGTGCCAGTAGCAAATCAAGAGCGGCAGTCACAGATACGCAGTATTTT.

This sequence joins TRBV25-1 and TRBJ1-4; D may be TRBD1 (5 bases). V lost 4 bases to trimming and J lost 1 base, with 10 bases between them. CDR1 and CDR2 (germline): MGHDK, SYGVNS. The CDR3 has 15 amino acids. The CDR3 loop reads CASSALQGTNEKLFF. The CDR3 bases are TGTGCCAGCAGTGCATTGCAGGGAACTAATGAAAAACTGTTTTTT.

V gene TRBV12-3 or TRBV12-4 combines with J gene TRBJ1-2, with D hard to call. With 6 bases removed from V and 2 bases from J, the gap between germline ends came to 16 bases. This CDR3 is built from 15 residues. CDR3: CASRAGLPGNYGYTF. The CDR3, as DNA: TGTGCCAGCAGGGCTGGCCTTCCCGGGAACTATGGCTACACCTTC.

The rearrangement links TRBV20-1 to TRBJ1-5; D gene unclear. V lost 6 bases and J 0 bases, leaving 18 bases between the germline ends. Germline CDR1 and CDR2: DFQATT and SNEGSKA (reference sequence). The CDR3 spans 16 residues. This CDR3 is CSAQNIGYYSNQPQHF. CDR3 in DNA: TGCAGTGCCCAAAACATAGGGTATTATAGCAATCAGCCCCAGCATTTT.

The chain recombines TRBV28 with TRBJ1-1; tentatively, D is TRBD1 (6 bases). The CDR3 is 12 residues long. Germline V gene lookup returns CDR1 MDHEN and CDR2 SYDVKM. Trimming stripped 6 bases from V and 8 bases from J, with 13 bases between. The CDR3 DNA sequence: TGTGCCAGCAGCGGGGGGCTTCTCGAAGCTTTCTTT. Protein product: CASSGGLLEAFF. The whole variable domain, remainder taken from reference TRBV28 and TRBJ1-1, is DVKVTQSSRYLVKRTGEKVFLECVQDMDHENMFWYRQDPGLGLRLIYFSYDVKMKEKGDIPEGYSVSREKKERFSLILESASTNQTSMYLCASSGGLLEAFFGQGTRLTVV.

This clonotype was counted only a few times. This sequence joins TRBV6-6 and TRBJ1-1; D gene uncertain. Germline loops: CDR1 MNHNY, CDR2 SVGAGI (reference sequence). V lost 0 bases and J 3 bases, leaving 8 bases between the germline ends. There are 14 residues in the CDR3. The DNA of the CDR3 is TGTGCCAGCAGTTACTCCGGCAGACACACTGAAGCTTTCTTT. Encoded protein: CASSYSGRHTEAFF.

This clonotype was picked up many times. CDR3 in DNA: TGTGCCAGTAGTATAACAAGACAGAACAATGAGCAGTTCTTC. Encoded protein: CASSITRQNNEQFF. The chain couples TRBV19 to TRBJ2-1, with a tentative D call TRBD1 (5 bases). There are 14 residues in the CDR3. The germline CDR1 and CDR2 sequences are LNHDA and SQIVND (reference sequence). Trimming cost V 2 bases and J 5 bases, with 10 bases left between them.

This clonotype was observed many times. The rearrangement uses TRBV21-1 and TRBJ2-7; the D segment call TRBD1 is taken from the table without a DNA check. TRBV21-1 is annotated as a pseudogene. The CDR3 loop spans 15 amino acids. In nucleotides, the CDR3 is TGTGCCAGCAGCAAAGCCCCCAGGGGGGAGTACGAGCAGTACTTC. Its protein product is CASSKAPRGEYEQYF.

This clonotype was counted only a few times. The rearrangement links TRBV7-2 to TRBJ2-7; 15 bases align to TRBD2. The CDR3 totals 18 residues. In germline, CDR1 is SGHTA, CDR2 FQGNSA. V gave up 5 bases and J gave up 2 bases; unmatched junction bases: 10. In DNA form, the CDR3 reads TGTGCCAGCAGCCAGGGACTAGCGGGGGGCCGGGTTACCTACGAGCAGTACTTC. Its protein is CASSQGLAGGRVTYEQYF.

The chain uses TRBV29-1 and TRBJ2-3; 7 bases agree with TRBD1. The CDR3 length is 13 residues. The germline CDR1 and CDR2 sequences are SQVTM and ANQGSEA. V shed 5 bases and J 5 bases; nucleotides not matched to a gene: 7. The CDR3 nucleotides read TGCAGCGTTCCCGGGACAGACCAAGATACGCAGTATTTT. It translates to CSVPGTDQDTQYF.

This rearrangement joins TRBV2 to TRBJ1-5; 7 nucleotides match TRBD1. CDR3 length: 14 residues. The trim removed 3 bases at V and 1 base at J, leaving 0 bases unmatched. Germline CDR1 and CDR2: SNHLY and FYNNEI. The CDR3 nucleotides are TGTGCCAGCAGTGAGACAGGGAGCAATCAGCCCCAGCATTTT. Translated, it gives CASSETGSNQPQHF.

J is TRBJ2-2 and V is TRBV7-3, with TRBD2 matching 11 bases. In germline, CDR1 is SGHTA, CDR2 FQGTGA. The CDR3 loop spans 17 amino acids. The V and J ends lost 5 bases and 5 bases, in that order; junction bases with no gene match: 10. This chain's CDR3 is CASSPRNSGGATGELFF. In DNA, the CDR3 is TGTGCCAGCAGCCCAAGAAATAGCGGGGGGGCAACCGGGGAGCTGTTTTTT.

The CDR3 spells CASSRHGRGFSGANVLTF. DNA of the CDR3: TGTGCCAGCAGCCGTCACGGGCGGGGGTTTTCTGGGGCCAACGTCCTGACTTTC. V usage is TRBV5-5 and J usage is TRBJ2-6, with 7 bases matching TRBD2. The CDR3 spans 18 residues. Trimming removed 4 bases from V and 1 base from J; junction bases left unmatched: 11. CDR1 and CDR2 from the germline V gene are SGHKS and YYEKEE (reference sequence).

In this sample, this clonotype turned up a few times. The J gene is TRBJ1-2, the V gene TRBV27; 7 nucleotides line up with TRBD1. Germline loops: CDR1 MNHEY, CDR2 SMNVEV (reference sequence). Trimming removed 5 bases from V and 4 bases from J; junction bases left unmatched: 7. This CDR3 spans 14 amino acids. The chain's CDR3 is CASSPGTATYGYTF. CDR3 nucleotides: TGTGCCAGCAGTCCCGGGACAGCAACCTATGGCTACACCTTC.

This clonotype has more than one count but fewer than ten. The chain has TRBV28 and TRBJ2-5, with a tentative D call TRBD2 (5 bases). Trimming pared 7 bases from V and 5 bases from J, leaving 8 bases between. Germline CDR1 reads MDHEN; CDR2 reads SYDVKM. The CDR3 covers 11 residues. The DNA of the CDR3 is TGTGCCAGCACCCTAGCTGAGACCCAGTACTTC. Amino acids: CASTLAETQYF.

This clonotype was seen only a few times. The J gene is TRBJ2-3, the V gene TRBV7-9; D may be TRBD1 (6 bases). This CDR3 region has 14 residues. Germline loops: CDR1 SEHNR, CDR2 FQNEAQ (reference sequence). The V and J ends lost 6 bases and 2 bases respectively, with 12 bases between them. CDR3 sequence (DNA): TGTGCCAGCAGGGCAGGGGTCTTCACAGATACGCAGTATTTT. Translation: CASRAGVFTDTQYF. Looking up the rest from reference TRBV7-9 and TRBJ2-3 gives the full variable domain: DTGVSQNPRHKITKRGQNVTFRCDPISEHNRLYWYRQTLGQGPEFLTYFQNEAQLEKSRLLSDRFSAERPKGSFSTLEIQRTEQGDSAMYLCASRAGVFTDTQYFGPGTRLTVL.

This clonotype was seen a few times. The chain combines TRBV4-3 with TRBJ1-2; TRBD1 is a possible D gene (5 bases). Germline V gene lookup returns CDR1 LGHNA and CDR2 YSLEER. CDR3 size: 15 residues. V lost 1 base, J lost 1 base, and 10 bases lay in between. The CDR3 loop reads CASSQVIRVNYGYTF. The CDR3, as DNA: TGCGCCAGCAGCCAAGTAATCAGGGTTAACTATGGCTACACCTTC.

There are a few counts of this clonotype. The chain carries TRBV4-1 and TRBJ1-6, with D possibly matching TRBD1 (6 bases). V was shortened by 0 bases and J by 9 bases, with 15 bases between the two germline ends. The CDR3 spans 16 residues. Germline lookup yields CDR1 MGHRA and CDR2 YSYEKL. CDR3 sequence reads: CASSQDGGLLSSPLHF. The CDR3 coding sequence is TGCGCCAGCAGCCAAGACGGGGGCCTATTGAGTTCACCCCTCCACTTT.

V gene TRBV7-9 combines with J gene TRBJ2-6; 9 bases map to TRBD1. The V and J ends lost 5 bases and 4 bases, in that order; junction bases with no gene match: 9. This CDR3 contains 17 residues. Germline values: CDR1 SEHNR, CDR2 FQNEAQ (reference sequence). The CDR3 DNA reads TGTGCCAGCAGCCCAGACAGGGGGTCTCCAGGGGCCAACGTCCTGACTTTC. Translated: CASSPDRGSPGANVLTF.

This clonotype was found many times. V and J are TRBV10-3 and TRBJ1-2, with D possibly being TRBD1 (5 bases). The germline V and J ends were trimmed by 10 bases and 7 bases, with 16 bases remaining between them. The CDR3 contains 12 residues. Germline V gene sequence: CDR1 ENHRY, CDR2 SYGVKD. The CDR3 DNA sequence: TGTGCCACCAAAGGGACGGAGAGTGGCTACACCTTC. Protein: CATKGTESGYTF.